Below, one T cell receptor (beta chain) is given with its context. Its target is unknown. These data are taken from a study of shared clonotypes between healthy human individuals. Naive-designated CD8 cells lacked CD45RO, were positively enriched for CCR7, and omitted terminally differentiated effector memory CD45RA+ cells. Donors comprised healthy HIV-negative adults lacking recent acute infections or vaccinations. General observations from the study: What naive subsets generally showed was a larger estimated richness than memory subsets showed.

Trimming removed 4 bases at V and 5 bases at J, with 11 bases between. The length of the CDR3 is 13 residues. The germline V gene has CDR1 MNHEY and CDR2 SMNVEV (reference sequence). TCRdb's table, derived via immunoSEQ multiplex PCR, lists solely in-frame clones and lacks some. The sample holds roughly 2.1 million clones, around 93% seen once. Sequences were obtained from naive CD8+ T cells from PBMCs. The source is a young man in good health. Some clones in this sample may be carry-over from other donors' samples. The rearrangement links TRBV27 to TRBJ1-1; possibly TRBD1 for D (6 bases). Here the CDR3 reads CASSYGQTTEAFF. In nucleotides, the CDR3 is TGTGCCAGCAGTTACGGACAGACTACTGAAGCTTTCTTT.